These 2 T cell receptor beta chains were all obtained from the same sample, sequenced in a study of T cell clusters in autoimmune cytopenias (dated by TCRdb to about 2019). The instrument was an Illumina MiSeq. TRB rearrangements were amplified by multiplex PCR following a touch-down protocol, with the TRB-A and TRB-B primer pools mixed in one tube. Based on TCRdb reprocessing of the reads, there is one entry per CDR3 protein sequence, and DNA is missing. The sample's table lists a count of thousands of distinct CDR3 sequences. Jointly, the top ten make up around 26% of the sample. For each sample, TRB amplification used about 250 ng of peripheral blood genomic DNA, equal to roughly 38,000 genome equivalents. Sequenced input: peripheral blood. The receptors were sampled from a human donor with an autoimmune cytopenia or autoimmune hepatitis (not recorded which).

This chain uses TRBV10-3 with TRBJ1-6; TCRdb selects TRBD1, and the lack of DNA leaves this call unchecked. The CDR3 runs 15 residues. The V gene's germline CDR1 is ENHRY and CDR2 SYGVKD. CDR3 loop: CAIKAEQGNNSPLHF.

The gene calls are TRBV20-1 and TRBJ2-1; TCRdb reports TRBD2, a call that lacks DNA to check it against. Germline V lookup: CDR1 DFQATT, CDR2 SNEGSKA (reference sequence). This CDR3 has 16 amino acids. The CDR3 sequence: CSAPSLSGGTYNEQFF.